The clone carrying this T cell receptor (beta chain) was seen many times. Its antigen is unidentified. RNA transcripts provided the template for amplifying TCR beta CDR3 regions. A first-round RT-PCR used HTBI primers, followed by a second-round multiplex PCR. A single record per CDR3 protein comes from TCRdb applying MiXCR to the multiplex PCR reads. The table has about 700,000 distinct CDR3 sequences, approximately 40% seen once; the top ten hold 35% to 55%. The data are from a study of Graves' ophthalmopathy and Graves' hyperthyroidism. Findings and limits, study-wide: Ophthalmopathy could be told apart from stable hyperthyroidism by a 13-signature model (around 85% sensitivity, 80% to 84% specificity). In predicting ophthalmopathy progression, the model reached over 70% sensitivity and roughly 74% specificity. Most expanded thyroid clonotypes above 0.001 frequency also appeared in blood.

After removal of 5 bases from V and 2 bases from J, the junction contained 8 bases not matched to a gene. The length of the CDR3 is 15 residues. Germline assignment: CDR1 SGHTA and CDR2 FQGNSA. Certain patients, namely those with other autoimmune diseases, uncontrolled infections, pregnancy or lactation, were excluded. The receptor was isolated from an adult man with Graves' ophthalmopathy. The chain recombines TRBV7-2 with TRBJ2-7; 8 bases fit TRBD1. Sample: peripheral blood. In DNA form, the CDR3 reads TGTGCCAGCAGCCAAACCGGACAGGGCGCCTACGAGCAGTACTTC. Translating gives CASSQTGQGAYEQYF.